The 4 T cell receptor beta chains in this list originate from one sample, sequenced in a study of T cells in women clearing cervical HPV infection. Assay: immunoSEQ multiplex PCR; the TCRdb copy retains only in-frame clones and omits some. The sample includes around 25,000 clones. The sequencing sample was made of blood buffy coat. All receptors derive from a woman aged 18-69 years with a cervical HPV16 infection that either progressed to CIN3+ or cleared (not recorded which).

Note on this clone: The observed sequence ends 3 residues before the CDR3 terminus, with the missing tail filled in from the germline J gene. The chain recombines TRBV7-9 with TRBJ2-3; 7 nucleotides agree with TRBD1. In germline, CDR1 is SEHNR, CDR2 FQNEAQ (reference sequence). This CDR3 region has 14 residues. CDR3 bases read: TGTGCCAGCAGCTTAGAGGGGGCAGGGAAGACG. It specifies CASSLEGAGKT. The entire CDR3 protein reads CASSLEGAGKTQYF.

To note about this clone: The read ends 3 residues before the CDR3 terminus; that terminus is restored from the germline J gene. This chain joins TRBV19 and TRBJ1-6; TRBD1 agrees at 11 bases. The germline V gene has CDR1 LNHDA and CDR2 SQIVND (reference sequence). This CDR3 has 14 amino acids. The DNA read from the CDR3 is TGTGCCAGCAGGACAGGGGGCGTCTTCAGCCCC. Amino acid sequence: CASRTGGVFSP. The CDR3 in full is CASRTGGVFSPLHF. The full variable domain, its missing parts supplied by reference TRBV19 and TRBJ1-6, is DGGITQSPKYLFRKEGQNVTLSCEQNLNHDAMYWYRQDPGQGLRLIYYSQIVNDFQKGDIAEGYSVSREKKESFPLTVTSAQKNPTAFYLCASRTGGVFSPLHFGNGTRLTVT.

Concerning this clone: The read ends 3 residues early relative to the CDR3; the germline J gene fills the gap. The genes are TRBV7-9 and TRBJ2-3; 9 bases are shared with TRBD2. V shed 1 base and J 1 base; nucleotides not matched to a gene: 0. This CDR3 is 15 amino acids long. CDR1 SEHNR and CDR2 FQNEAQ come from the germline V gene (reference sequence). The CDR3 DNA, read in part, is TGTGCCAGCAGCTTAGTAGCGGGGGGCACAGATACG. It translates to CASSLVAGGTDT. The full-length CDR3 reads as CASSLVAGGTDTQYF. The variable domain in full, with the rest retrieved from reference TRBV7-9 and TRBJ2-3, is DTGVSQNPRHKITKRGQNVTFRCDPISEHNRLYWYRQTLGQGPEFLTYFQNEAQLEKSRLLSDRFSAERPKGSFSTLEIQRTEQGDSAMYLCASSLVAGGTDTQYFGPGTRLTVL.

Note on this clone: From the germline J gene comes the end of the CDR3, since the read stops 3 residues before it. The chain joins TRBV20-1 to TRBJ2-7, with 9 bases fitting TRBD1. The CDR3 has 14 residues. Germline values: CDR1 DFQATT, CDR2 SNEGSKA (reference sequence). The V gene end was trimmed by 6 bases and the J gene end by 2 bases; junction bases not matched to a gene: 8. Incomplete CDR3 DNA: TGCAGTGCCCACGGACAGGGGAGCACCTACGAG. Translated, it gives CSAHGQGSTYE. The whole CDR3 sequence is CSAHGQGSTYEQYF.